The clone carrying this TCR beta chain was recorded at least ten times. The antigen is unknown. RNA transcripts were the template for amplifying TCR beta CDR3 regions. RT-PCR in the first round (using the HTBI primer set) targeted the TCR CDR3. MiXCR, run by TCRdb on the multiplex PCR reads, gives a single entry per CDR3 protein. The sample has some 600,000 distinct CDR3 sequences, over 11% seen once; the top ten hold around 5.4%. This sample stems from a study of T cells in Graves' hyperthyroidism and ophthalmopathy. For the study at large: At the time of initial diagnosis and before any treatment, peripheral blood was collected. Study observations and caveats: Clonotypes that were expanded in thyroid above 0.001 mostly appeared in blood too. Ophthalmopathy and stable hyperthyroidism were told apart by a 13 V-J model.

Uncontrolled infection, other autoimmune disease, pregnancy or lactation barred patients from enrollment. V gave up 2 bases and J gave up 0 bases, with 17 bases separating them. Germline assignment: CDR1 SQVTM and CDR2 ANQGSEA. The CDR3 is 18 amino acids. The sequencing sample was made of blood. The chain has TRBV29-1 and TRBJ2-6, with D perhaps assigned TRBD1 or TRBD2 (6 bases each). The sequence came from a woman in her thirties with Graves' hyperthyroidism that later progressed to Graves' ophthalmopathy. CDR3 nucleotide sequence: TGCAGCGTTGAATCAAGAGGGGGACTGAACTCTGGGGCCAACGTCCTGACTTTC. This encodes CSVESRGGLNSGANVLTF.